A selection of T cell receptor beta chains follows, all from one sample in a study of graft-versus-host responses after intestinal transplantation. For these TCRs, the target antigens are not known. Here immunoSEQ multiplex PCR was the method, and the copy in TCRdb shows in-frame clones only, minus some. The sample has about 96,000 clones, roughly 92% seen once. The specimen comprised unstimulated CD4+ T cells sorted from spleen or lymph node cells, sampled before intestinal transplant. The receptors shown here come from a human donor who received an intestinal transplant. Each CDR3 is given with its conserved first and last residue.

V	J	CDR3
TRBV5-4	TRBJ1-2	CASRDRAVYGYTF
TRBV27	TRBJ2-2	CASSLRGRSTGELFF
TRBV28	TRBJ2-5	CASSPRLAGGPGETQYF
TRBV14	TRBJ1-2	CASSQGGPYGYTF
TRBV27	TRBJ2-5	CASSQLQAPREAQYF
TRBV5-1	TRBJ2-3	CASSPLGDTFRGF
TRBV10-2	TRBJ2-7	CASSETRSYEQYF
TRBV5-6	TRBJ2-7	CASSTRDRNYEQYF
TRBV19	TRBJ2-1	CASTSGSEQFF
TRBV30	TRBJ2-1	CAWGLIPGAEQFF
TRBV7-9	TRBJ2-5	CASSPGQTLGETQYF
TRBV11-3	TRBJ2-2	CASSLGARDTGELFF
TRBV29-1	TRBJ2-5	CSVSGQGETQYF
TRBV9	TRBJ2-1	CASSVAGLSSYNEQFF
TRBV28	TRBJ2-1	CASSPPRAGVSWGQFF
TRBV6-1	TRBJ1-5	CASSEWGQGNQPQHF
TRBV19	TRBJ2-3	CASRVGQGDTDTQYF
TRBV7-9	TRBJ2-7	CASAQHYEQYF
TRBV4-2	TRBJ1-5	CASSQDQDRGIQPQHF
TRBV6-1	TRBJ2-2	CASSEGLDTGELFF
TRBV7-6	TRBJ2-1	CASSLAWNNEQFF
TRBV18	TRBJ2-1	CASSPAGTLYNEQFF
TRBV5-1	TRBJ2-1	CASSSPAKYYNEQFF
TRBV19	TRBJ1-3	CASRYSGAVPRGNTIYF
TRBV6-5	TRBJ1-3	CASSGQGSGNTIYF
TRBV6-5	TRBJ1-6	CASRKRGAYNSPLHF
TRBV5-6	TRBJ2-1	CASSLGAAKTYNEQFF
TRBV19	TRBJ2-1	CASRNSYGSSYNEQFF
TRBV18	TRBJ1-1	CASSPTGRDSEAFF
TRBV7-5	TRBJ1-5	CARSLVGQGVDGNQPQHF
TRBV4-2	TRBJ2-1	CASSRPINNEQFF
TRBV5-4	TRBJ2-2	CASSLSLARNTGELFF
TRBV30	TRBJ2-1	CAWVNPPSYNEQFF
TRBV6-1	TRBJ2-7	CASSVSPSGRAGGEQYF
TRBV30	TRBJ2-1	CAWRRPGLGGRAGNEQFF
TRBV5-1	TRBJ2-1	CASSFSGLSYNEQFF
TRBV7-8	TRBJ2-1	CASSLGGRASYNEQFF
TRBV10-1	TRBJ2-1	CASSDLAGGPYNEQFF
TRBV6-9	TRBJ2-7	CASSRTNYEQYF
TRBV5-1	TRBJ1-6	CASSLEQGSSPLHF
TRBV12-5	TRBJ1-2	CASGYIGEAGYTF
TRBV29-1	TRBJ2-7	CSVVGASPYEQYF
TRBV7-8	TRBJ2-3	CASSLHRRRTDTQYF
TRBV6-1	TRBJ2-1	CASRSGLAGVDEQFF
TRBV7-9	TRBJ1-1	CACPGAWDTEAFF